This T cell receptor (beta chain) was captured in a study of tumor-infiltrating lymphocytes in primary liver carcinoma. General study findings and limits: Tumors significantly exceeded blood in top-250-clone fraction (p = 0.039).

TCR beta cDNA was reverse-transcribed from 450 to 500 ng of total RNA. The reaction used a constant-region primer and ProtoScript II reverse transcriptase. Three nested multiplex PCR rounds of slightly modified ARM-PCR generated TCR beta libraries. Primers for the first two PCR rounds were TRBV1-TRBV30 forward primers and a C-beta reverse primer (around 11 cycles per round). From the multiplex PCR reads, TCRdb called clonotypes with MiXCR, one entry per CDR3 protein. The sample consists of about 200,000 distinct CDR3 sequences, roughly two thirds of them appearing once. Concerning this clonotype: Its antigen remains unknown. The junction departs from the called germline gene at one end, perhaps through a read error.

The source of the blood RNA was unsorted whole blood, and germline DNA was extracted as well. The CDR3 spans 15 residues. The germline gives CDR1 MNHNY, CDR2 SVGAGI (reference sequence). This clonotype was sampled from a woman aged 55-70 years with primary liver carcinoma and hepatitis B virus infection. Material for sequencing was peripheral blood. The chain uses TRBV6-6 and TRBJ1-5; 7 bases map to TRBD1. CDR3 bases: TGTGCCAGCAGTTACCCAGGCAGGGGGGACCAGCCCCAGCATTTC. Translation: CASSYPGRGDQPQHF.